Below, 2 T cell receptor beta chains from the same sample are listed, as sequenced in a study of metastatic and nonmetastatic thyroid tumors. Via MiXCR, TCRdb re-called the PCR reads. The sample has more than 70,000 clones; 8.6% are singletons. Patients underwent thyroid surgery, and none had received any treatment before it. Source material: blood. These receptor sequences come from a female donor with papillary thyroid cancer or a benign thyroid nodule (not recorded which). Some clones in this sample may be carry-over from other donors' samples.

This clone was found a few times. The CDR3 is CASSLGRGLWGEQFF. The CDR3, as DNA: TGTGCCAGCAGCTTAGGCAGGGGGCTTTGGGGTGAGCAGTTCTTC. The rearrangement uses TRBV11-2 and TRBJ2-1, with 8 positions matching TRBD1. The junction had 8 bases not matched to a gene; V was cut back by 1 base and J by 9 bases. CDR3 length equals 15 residues. Germline assignment: CDR1 SGHAT and CDR2 FQNNGV.

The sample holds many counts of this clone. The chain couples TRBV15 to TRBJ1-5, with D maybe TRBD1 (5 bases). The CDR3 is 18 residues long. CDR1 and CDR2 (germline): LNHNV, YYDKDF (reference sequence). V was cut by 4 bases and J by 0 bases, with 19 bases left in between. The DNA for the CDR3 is TGTGCCACCAGCACCCGAGCATCAGGGCCCTATAGCAATCAGCCCCAGCATTTT. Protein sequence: CATSTRASGPYSNQPQHF.